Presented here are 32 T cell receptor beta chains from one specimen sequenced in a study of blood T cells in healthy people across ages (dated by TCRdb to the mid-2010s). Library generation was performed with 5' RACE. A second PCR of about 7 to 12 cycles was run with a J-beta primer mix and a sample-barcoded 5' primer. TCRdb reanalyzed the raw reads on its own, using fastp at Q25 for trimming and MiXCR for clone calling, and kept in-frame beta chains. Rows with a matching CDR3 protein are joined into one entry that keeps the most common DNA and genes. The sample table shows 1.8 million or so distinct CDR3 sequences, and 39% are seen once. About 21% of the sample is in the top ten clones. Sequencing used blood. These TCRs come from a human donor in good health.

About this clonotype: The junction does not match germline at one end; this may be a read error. The CDR3 coding sequence is TGCGCCAGCAGACAAGGGGGCTCTAATGAAAAACTGTTTTTT. Translation: CASRQGGSNEKLFF. The V call is TRBV4-3, the J call TRBJ1-4; 7 bases are a match to TRBD1. Germline CDR1 LGHNA, CDR2 YSLEER. This CDR3 is built from 14 residues.

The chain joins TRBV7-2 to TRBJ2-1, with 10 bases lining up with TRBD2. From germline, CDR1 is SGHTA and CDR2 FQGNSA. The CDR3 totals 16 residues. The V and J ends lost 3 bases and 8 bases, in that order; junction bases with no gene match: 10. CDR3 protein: CASSLGASGGYDEQFF. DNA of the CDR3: TGTGCCAGCAGCTTGGGAGCTAGCGGGGGATATGATGAGCAGTTCTTC. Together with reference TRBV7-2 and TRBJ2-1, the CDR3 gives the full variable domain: GAGVSQSPSNKVTEKGKDVELRCDPISGHTALYWYRQSLGQGLEFLIYFQGNSAPDKSGLPSDRFSAERTGGSVSTLTIQRTQQEDSAVYLCASSLGASGGYDEQFFGPGTRLTVL.

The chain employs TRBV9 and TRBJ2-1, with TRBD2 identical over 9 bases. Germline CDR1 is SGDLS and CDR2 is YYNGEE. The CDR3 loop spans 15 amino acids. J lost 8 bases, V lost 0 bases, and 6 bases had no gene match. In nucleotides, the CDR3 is TGTGCCAGCAGCGTAGGGCGGGGGGGCTCCCATGAGCAGTTCTTC. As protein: CASSVGRGGSHEQFF.

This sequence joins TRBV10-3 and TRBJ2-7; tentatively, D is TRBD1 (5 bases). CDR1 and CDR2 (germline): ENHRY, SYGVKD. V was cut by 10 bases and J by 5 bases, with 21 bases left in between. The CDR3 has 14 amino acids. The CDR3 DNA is TGTGCCACCTCCAGACAGATAGGTGAGAACGAGCAGTACTTC. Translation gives CATSRQIGENEQYF.

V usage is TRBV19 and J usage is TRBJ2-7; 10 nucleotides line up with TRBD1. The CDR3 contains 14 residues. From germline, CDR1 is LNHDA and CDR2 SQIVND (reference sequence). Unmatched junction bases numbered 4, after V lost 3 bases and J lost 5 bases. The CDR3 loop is CASSIRDRGHEQYF. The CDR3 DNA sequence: TGTGCCAGTAGTATCCGGGACAGGGGCCACGAGCAGTACTTC.

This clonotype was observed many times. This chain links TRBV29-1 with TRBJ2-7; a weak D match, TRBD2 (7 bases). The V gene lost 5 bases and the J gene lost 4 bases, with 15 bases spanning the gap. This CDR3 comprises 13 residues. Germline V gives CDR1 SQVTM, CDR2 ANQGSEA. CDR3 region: CSVPAGAGYEQYF. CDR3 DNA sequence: TGCAGCGTTCCGGCGGGGGCAGGGTACGAGCAGTACTTC.

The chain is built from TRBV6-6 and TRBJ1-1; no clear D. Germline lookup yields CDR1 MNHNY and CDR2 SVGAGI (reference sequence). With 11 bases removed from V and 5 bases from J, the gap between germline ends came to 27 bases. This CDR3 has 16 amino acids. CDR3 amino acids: CALLAVRVNGETEAFF. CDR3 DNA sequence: TGTGCCCTCCTAGCCGTAAGGGTGAATGGCGAGACTGAAGCTTTCTTT.

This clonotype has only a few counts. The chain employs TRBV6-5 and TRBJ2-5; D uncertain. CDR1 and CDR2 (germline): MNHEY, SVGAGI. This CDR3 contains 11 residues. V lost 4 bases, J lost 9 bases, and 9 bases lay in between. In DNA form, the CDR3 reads TGTGCCAGCAGTTTCCCCCCCGCCCAGTACTTC. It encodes CASSFPPAQYF.

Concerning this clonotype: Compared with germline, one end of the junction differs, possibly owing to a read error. This CDR3 is CTSSSASLAGMVGYEQYF. As DNA, the CDR3 is TGCACCAGCAGCTCCGCCAGTCTAGCGGGGATGGTGGGCTACGAGCAGTACTTC. V usage is TRBV5-1 and J usage is TRBJ2-7; 9 positions match TRBD2. The germline gives CDR1 SGHRS, CDR2 YFSETQ. The CDR3 runs to 18 residues.

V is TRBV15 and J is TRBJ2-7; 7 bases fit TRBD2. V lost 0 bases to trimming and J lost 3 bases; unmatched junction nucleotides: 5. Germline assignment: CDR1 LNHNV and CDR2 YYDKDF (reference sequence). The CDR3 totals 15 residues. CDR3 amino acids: CATSRDRGEIYEQYF. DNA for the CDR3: TGTGCCACCAGCAGAGATCGGGGGGAAATCTACGAGCAGTACTTC.

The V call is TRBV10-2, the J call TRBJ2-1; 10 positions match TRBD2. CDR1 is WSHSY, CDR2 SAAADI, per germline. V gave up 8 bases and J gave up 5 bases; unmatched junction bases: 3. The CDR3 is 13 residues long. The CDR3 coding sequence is TGCGCCAGCCGACTAGCGGGTCACAATGAGCAGTTCTTC. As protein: CASRLAGHNEQFF.

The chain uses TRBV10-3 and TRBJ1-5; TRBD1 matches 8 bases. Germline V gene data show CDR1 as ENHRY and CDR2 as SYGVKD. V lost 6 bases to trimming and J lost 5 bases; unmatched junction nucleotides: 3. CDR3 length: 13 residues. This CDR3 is CAIRGQEDQPQHF. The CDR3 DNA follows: TGTGCCATCAGGGGACAGGAAGATCAGCCCCAGCATTTT.

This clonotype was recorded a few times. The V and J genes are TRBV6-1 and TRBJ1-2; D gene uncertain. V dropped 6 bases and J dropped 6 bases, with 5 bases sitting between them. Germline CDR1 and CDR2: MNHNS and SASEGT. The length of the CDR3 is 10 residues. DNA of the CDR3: TGTGCCAGCAGGGTAAATGGCTACACCTTC. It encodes CASRVNGYTF.

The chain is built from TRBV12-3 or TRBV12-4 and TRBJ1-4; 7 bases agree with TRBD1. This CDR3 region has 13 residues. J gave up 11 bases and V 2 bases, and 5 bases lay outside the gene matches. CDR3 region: CASSLTPGGKLFF. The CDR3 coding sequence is TGTGCCAGCAGTTTAACGCCAGGGGGGAAACTGTTTTTT.

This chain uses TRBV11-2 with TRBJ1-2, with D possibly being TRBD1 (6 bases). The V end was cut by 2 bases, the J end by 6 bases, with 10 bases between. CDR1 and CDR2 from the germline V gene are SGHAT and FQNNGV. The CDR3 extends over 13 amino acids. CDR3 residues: CASSLYRANGYTF. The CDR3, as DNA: TGTGCCAGCAGCTTATACAGGGCGAATGGCTACACCTTC.

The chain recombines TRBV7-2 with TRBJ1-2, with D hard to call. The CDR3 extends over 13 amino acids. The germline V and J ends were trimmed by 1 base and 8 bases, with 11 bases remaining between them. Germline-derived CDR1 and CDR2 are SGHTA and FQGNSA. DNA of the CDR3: TGTGCCAGCAGCTTAGAGTGGGGAATAGGCTACACCTTC. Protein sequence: CASSLEWGIGYTF.

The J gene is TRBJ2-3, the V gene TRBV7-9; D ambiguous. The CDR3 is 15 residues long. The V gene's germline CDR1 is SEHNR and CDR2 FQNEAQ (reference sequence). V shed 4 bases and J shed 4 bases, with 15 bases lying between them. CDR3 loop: CASSYWMNGADTQYF. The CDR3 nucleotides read TGTGCCAGCAGCTACTGGATGAACGGCGCAGATACGCAGTATTTT.

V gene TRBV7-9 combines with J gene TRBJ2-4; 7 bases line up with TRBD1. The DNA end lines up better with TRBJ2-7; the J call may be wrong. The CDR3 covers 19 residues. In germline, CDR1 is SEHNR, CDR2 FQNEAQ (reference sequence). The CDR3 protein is CASSPSRPGQRLFSYEQYF. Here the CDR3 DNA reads TGTGCCAGCAGCCCCTCACGACCGGGACAGAGATTATTTTCCTACGAGCAGTACTTC.

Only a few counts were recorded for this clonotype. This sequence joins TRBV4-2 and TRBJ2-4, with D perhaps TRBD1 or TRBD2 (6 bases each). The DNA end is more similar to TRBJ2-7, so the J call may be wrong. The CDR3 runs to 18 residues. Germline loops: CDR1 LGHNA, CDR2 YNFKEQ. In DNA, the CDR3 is TGTGCCAGCAGCCAAGAGGGAGGCTCGGACAGAAACTACTACGAGCAGTACTTC. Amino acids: CASSQEGGSDRNYYEQYF.

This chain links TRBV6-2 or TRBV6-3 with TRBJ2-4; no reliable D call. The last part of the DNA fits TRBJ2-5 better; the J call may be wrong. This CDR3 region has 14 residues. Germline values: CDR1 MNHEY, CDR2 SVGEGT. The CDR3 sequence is CASSYLSPGETQYF. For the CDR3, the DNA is TGTGCCAGCAGTTATTTGTCCCCCGGGGAGACCCAGTACTTC.

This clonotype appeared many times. The CDR3 sequence is CSARRQGLQETQYF. DNA of the CDR3: TGCAGTGCTAGGAGGCAGGGCTTACAAGAGACCCAGTACTTC. The gene calls are TRBV20-1 and TRBJ2-5; a possible D gene is TRBD1 (5 bases). CDR1 DFQATT and CDR2 SNEGSKA come from the germline V gene (reference sequence). The CDR3 has 14 amino acids. V was shortened by 3 bases and J by 2 bases, with 13 bases between the two germline ends.

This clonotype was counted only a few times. This CDR3 reads CASSQELAAGWDEQFF. The DNA for the CDR3 is TGTGCCAGCAGCCAAGAGTTGGCTGCCGGGTGGGATGAGCAGTTCTTC. The gene calls are TRBV14 and TRBJ2-1; D not certain. The CDR3 loop spans 16 amino acids. V lost 0 bases and J lost 8, with 17 bases in between. Germline-derived CDR1 and CDR2 are SGHDN and FVKESK.

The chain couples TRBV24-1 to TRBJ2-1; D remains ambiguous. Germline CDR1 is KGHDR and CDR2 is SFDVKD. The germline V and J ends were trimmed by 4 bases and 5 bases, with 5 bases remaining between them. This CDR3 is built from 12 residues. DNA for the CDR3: TGTGCCACCAGTGACCCCCACAATGAGCAGTTCTTC. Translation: CATSDPHNEQFF.

The CDR3 DNA reads TGTGCCAGCAGCCCCCTGTACAGCAATCAGCCCCAGCATTTT. This encodes CASSPLYSNQPQHF. This chain joins TRBV7-2 and TRBJ1-5; D remains unclear. This CDR3 is 14 amino acids long. V dropped 5 bases and J dropped 1 base, with 9 bases sitting between them. Germline V gives CDR1 SGHTA, CDR2 FQGNSA.

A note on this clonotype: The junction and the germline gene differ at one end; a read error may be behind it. For the CDR3, the DNA is TGTGCCAGCGGCTTAGACGGAACTAGCGTAATCTCCTACGAGCAGTACTTC. Translated, it gives CASGLDGTSVISYEQYF. The chain recombines TRBV7-2 with TRBJ2-7; 7 bases match TRBD2. The CDR3 length is 17 residues. Germline CDR1 SGHTA, CDR2 FQGNSA.

CDR3 amino acids: CASSLEDSSYQPQHF. The CDR3 nucleotides read TGCGCCAGCAGCCTAGAGGACAGCTCGTATCAGCCCCAGCATTTT. The rearrangement uses TRBV5-1 and TRBJ1-5, with D possibly TRBD1 on 6 matching bases. V was clipped by 4 bases and J by 5 bases, with 16 bases between them. This CDR3 has 15 residues. Germline lookup yields CDR1 SGHRS and CDR2 YFSETQ.

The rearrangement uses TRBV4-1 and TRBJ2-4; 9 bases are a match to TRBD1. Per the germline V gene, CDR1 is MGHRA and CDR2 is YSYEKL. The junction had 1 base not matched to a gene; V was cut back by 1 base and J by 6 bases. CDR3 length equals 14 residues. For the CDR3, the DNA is TGCGCCAGCAGCCAAGGGACAGGGGTAAACATTCAGTACTTC. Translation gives CASSQGTGVNIQYF.

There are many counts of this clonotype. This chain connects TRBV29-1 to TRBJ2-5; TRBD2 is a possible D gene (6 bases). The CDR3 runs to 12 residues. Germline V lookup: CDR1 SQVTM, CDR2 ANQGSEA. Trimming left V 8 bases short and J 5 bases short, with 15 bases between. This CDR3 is CSTPGVRETQYF. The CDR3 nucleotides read TGCAGCACCCCGGGGGTGAGGGAGACCCAGTACTTC.

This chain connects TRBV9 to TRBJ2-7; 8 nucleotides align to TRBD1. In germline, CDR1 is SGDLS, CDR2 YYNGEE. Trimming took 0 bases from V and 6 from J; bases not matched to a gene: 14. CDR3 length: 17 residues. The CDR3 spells CASSVVQGANKTCEQYF. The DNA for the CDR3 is TGTGCCAGCAGCGTAGTGCAGGGGGCGAATAAGACTTGCGAGCAGTACTTC. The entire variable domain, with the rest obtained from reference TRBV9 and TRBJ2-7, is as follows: DSGVTQTPKHLITATGQRVTLRCSPRSGDLSVYWYQQSLDQGLQFLIQYYNGEERAKGNILERFSAQQFPDLHSELNLSSLELGDSALYFCASSVVQGANKTCEQYFGPGTRLTVT.

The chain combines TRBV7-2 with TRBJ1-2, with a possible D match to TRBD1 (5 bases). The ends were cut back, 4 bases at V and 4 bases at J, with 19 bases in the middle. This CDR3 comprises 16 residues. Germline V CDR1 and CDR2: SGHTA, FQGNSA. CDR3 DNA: TGTGCCAGCAGCTCTGGTACAGGAGGGTTCGGCTATGGCTACACCTTC. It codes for CASSSGTGGFGYGYTF.

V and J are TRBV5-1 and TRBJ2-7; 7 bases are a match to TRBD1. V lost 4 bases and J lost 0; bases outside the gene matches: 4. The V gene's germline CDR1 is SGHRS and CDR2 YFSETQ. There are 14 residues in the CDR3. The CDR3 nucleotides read TGCGCCAGCAGCGCCGACAGGGCCTCCTACGAGCAGTACTTC. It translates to CASSADRASYEQYF.

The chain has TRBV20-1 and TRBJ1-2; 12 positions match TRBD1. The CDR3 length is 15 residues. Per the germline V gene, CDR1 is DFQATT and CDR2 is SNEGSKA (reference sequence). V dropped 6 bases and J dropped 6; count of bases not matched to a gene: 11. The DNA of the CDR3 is TGCAGTGCCCCCGGGACAGGGGGCGCGAAAAATGGCTACACCTTC. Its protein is CSAPGTGGAKNGYTF.